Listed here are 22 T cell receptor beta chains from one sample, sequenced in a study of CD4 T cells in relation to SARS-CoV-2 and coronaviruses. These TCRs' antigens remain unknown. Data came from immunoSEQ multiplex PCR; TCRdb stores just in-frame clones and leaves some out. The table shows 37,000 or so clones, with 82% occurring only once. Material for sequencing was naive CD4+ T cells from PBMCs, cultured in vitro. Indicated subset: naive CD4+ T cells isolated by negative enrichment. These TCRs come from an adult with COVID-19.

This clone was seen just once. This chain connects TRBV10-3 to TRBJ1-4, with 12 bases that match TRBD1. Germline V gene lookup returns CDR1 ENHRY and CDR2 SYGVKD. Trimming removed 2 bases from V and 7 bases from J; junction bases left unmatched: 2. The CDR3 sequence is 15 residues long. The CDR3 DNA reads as TGTGCCATCAGTGAGGGGACAGGGGGCGTTGAAAAACTGTTTTTT. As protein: CAISEGTGGVEKLFF.

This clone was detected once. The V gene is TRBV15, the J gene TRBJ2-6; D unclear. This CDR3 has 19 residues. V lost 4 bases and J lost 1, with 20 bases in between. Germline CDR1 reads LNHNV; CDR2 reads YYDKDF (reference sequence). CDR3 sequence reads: CATSTSTNNIRSGANVLTF. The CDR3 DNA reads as TGTGCCACCAGCACCTCGACCAACAACATTAGGTCTGGGGCCAACGTCCTGACTTTC.

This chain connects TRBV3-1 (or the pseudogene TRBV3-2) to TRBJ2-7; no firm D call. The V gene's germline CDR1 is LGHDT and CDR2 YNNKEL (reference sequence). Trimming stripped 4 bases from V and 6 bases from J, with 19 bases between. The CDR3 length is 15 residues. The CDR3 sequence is CASSRGGGVWGEQYF. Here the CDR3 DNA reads TGTGCCAGCAGCCGAGGTGGTGGGGTGTGGGGCGAGCAGTACTTC.

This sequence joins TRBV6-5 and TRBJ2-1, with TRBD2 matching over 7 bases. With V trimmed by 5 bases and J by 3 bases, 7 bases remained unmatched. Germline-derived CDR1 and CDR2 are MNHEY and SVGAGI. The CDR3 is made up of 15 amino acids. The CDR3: CASSRSGNVYNEQFF. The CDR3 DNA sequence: TGTGCCAGCAGTAGGAGCGGGAACGTCTACAATGAGCAGTTCTTC.

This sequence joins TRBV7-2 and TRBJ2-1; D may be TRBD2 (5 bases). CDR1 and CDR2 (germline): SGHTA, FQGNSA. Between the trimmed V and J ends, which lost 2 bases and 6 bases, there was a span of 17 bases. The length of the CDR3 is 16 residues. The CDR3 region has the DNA TGTGCCAGCAGCTTATGGAGGAGTTTCTCCCTCAATGAGCAGTTCTTC. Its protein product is CASSLWRSFSLNEQFF.

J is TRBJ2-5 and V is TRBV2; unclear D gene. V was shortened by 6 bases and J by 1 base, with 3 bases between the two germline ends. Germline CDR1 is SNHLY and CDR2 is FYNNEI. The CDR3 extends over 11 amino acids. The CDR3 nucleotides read TGTGCCAGCAGCAGCCAAGAGACCCAGTACTTC. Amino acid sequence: CASSSQETQYF.

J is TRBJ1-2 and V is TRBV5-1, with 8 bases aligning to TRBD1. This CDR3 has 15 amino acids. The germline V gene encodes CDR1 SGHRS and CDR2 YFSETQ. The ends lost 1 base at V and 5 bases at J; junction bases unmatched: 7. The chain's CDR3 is CASSLYQGAVYGYTF. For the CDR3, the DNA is TGCGCCAGCAGCTTGTACCAGGGGGCCGTATATGGCTACACCTTC. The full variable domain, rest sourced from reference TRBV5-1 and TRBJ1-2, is KAGVTQTPRYLIKTRGQQVTLSCSPISGHRSVSWYQQTPGQGLQFLFEYFSETQRNKGNFPGRFSGRQFSNSRSEMNVSTLELGDSALYLCASSLYQGAVYGYTFGSGTRLTVV.

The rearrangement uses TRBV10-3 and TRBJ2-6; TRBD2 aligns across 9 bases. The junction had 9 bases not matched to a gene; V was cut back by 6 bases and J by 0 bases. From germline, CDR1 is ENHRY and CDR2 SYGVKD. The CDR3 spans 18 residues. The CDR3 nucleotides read TGTGCCATCAGGGGGGCTAGCGGGATGGACTCTGGGGCCAACGTCCTGACTTTC. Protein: CAIRGASGMDSGANVLTF.

The CDR3 here is CASSGRTGGSTDTQYF. The CDR3 DNA is TGTGCCAGCAGCGGGAGGACTGGGGGAAGCACAGATACGCAGTATTTT. The chain joins TRBV9 to TRBJ2-3; D is tentatively TRBD1 or TRBD2 (5 bases each). Deletions cut 3 bases from V and 0 bases from J, with 14 bases between. Germline V lookup: CDR1 SGDLS, CDR2 YYNGEE. CDR3 length: 16 residues.

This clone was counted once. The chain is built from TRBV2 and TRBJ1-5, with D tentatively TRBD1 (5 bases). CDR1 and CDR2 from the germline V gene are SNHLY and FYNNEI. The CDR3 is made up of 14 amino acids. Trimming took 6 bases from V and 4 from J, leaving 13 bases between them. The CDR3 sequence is CASSLTEVNQPQHF. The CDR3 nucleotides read TGTGCCAGCAGCTTGACAGAAGTTAATCAGCCCCAGCATTTT.

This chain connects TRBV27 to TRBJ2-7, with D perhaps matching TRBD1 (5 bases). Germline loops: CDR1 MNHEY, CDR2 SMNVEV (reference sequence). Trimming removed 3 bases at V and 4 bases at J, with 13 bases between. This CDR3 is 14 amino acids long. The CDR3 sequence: CASSLMAGQYEQYF. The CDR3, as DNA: TGTGCCAGCAGTTTGATGGCAGGACAATACGAGCAGTACTTC.

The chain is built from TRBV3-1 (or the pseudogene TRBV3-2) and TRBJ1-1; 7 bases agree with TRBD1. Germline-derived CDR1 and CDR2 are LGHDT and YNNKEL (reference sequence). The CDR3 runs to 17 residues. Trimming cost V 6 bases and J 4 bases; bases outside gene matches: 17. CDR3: CASSLRGTANWPTEAFF. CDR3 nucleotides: TGTGCCAGCAGTTTACGTGGGACAGCAAACTGGCCCACTGAAGCTTTCTTT.

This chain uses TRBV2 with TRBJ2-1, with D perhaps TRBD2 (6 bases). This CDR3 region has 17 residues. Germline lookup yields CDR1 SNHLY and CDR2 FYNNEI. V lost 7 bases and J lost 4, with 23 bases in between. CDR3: CASKWGVLDDLYNEQFF. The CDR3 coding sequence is TGTGCCAGCAAGTGGGGGGTATTAGACGATCTTTACAATGAGCAGTTCTTC.

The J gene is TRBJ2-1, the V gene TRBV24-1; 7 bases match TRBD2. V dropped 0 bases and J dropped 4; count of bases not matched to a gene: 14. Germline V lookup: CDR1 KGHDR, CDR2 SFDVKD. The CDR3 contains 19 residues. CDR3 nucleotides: TGTGCCACCAGTGATTTGCCGCGGAAAGGGGCGGGAGCATACAATGAGCAGTTCTTC. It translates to CATSDLPRKGAGAYNEQFF.

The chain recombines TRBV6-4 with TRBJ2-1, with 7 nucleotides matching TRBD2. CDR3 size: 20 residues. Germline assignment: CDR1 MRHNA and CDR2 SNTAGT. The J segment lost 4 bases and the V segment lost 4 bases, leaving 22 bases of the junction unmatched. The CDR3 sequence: CASSARATHNRPSGYNEQFF. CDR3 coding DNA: TGTGCCAGCAGTGCTCGCGCAACGCATAATCGGCCTAGCGGATACAATGAGCAGTTCTTC.

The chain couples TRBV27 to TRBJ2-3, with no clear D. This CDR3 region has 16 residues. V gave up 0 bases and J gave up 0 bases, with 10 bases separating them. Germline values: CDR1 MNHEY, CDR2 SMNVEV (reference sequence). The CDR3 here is CASSLSGRISTDTQYF. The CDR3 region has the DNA TGTGCCAGCAGTTTATCGGGTCGGATTAGCACAGATACGCAGTATTTT.

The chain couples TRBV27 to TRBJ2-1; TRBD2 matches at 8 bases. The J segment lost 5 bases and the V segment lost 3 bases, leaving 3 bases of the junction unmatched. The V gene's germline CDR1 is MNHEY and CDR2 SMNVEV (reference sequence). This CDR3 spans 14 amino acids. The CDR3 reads CASSFGGLDNEQFF. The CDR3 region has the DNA TGTGCCAGCAGTTTTGGGGGACTAGACAATGAGCAGTTCTTC.

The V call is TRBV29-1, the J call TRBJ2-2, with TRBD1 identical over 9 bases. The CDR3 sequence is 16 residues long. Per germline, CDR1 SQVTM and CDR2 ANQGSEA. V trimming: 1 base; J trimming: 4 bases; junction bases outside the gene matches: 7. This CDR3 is CSVEARDRALTGELFF. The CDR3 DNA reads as TGCAGCGTTGAAGCCCGGGACAGGGCGCTCACCGGGGAGCTGTTTTTT.

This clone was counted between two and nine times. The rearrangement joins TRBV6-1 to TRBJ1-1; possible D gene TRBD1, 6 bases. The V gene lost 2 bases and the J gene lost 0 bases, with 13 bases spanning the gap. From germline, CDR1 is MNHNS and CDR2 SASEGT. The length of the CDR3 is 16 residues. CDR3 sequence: CASSERGQIMNTEAFF. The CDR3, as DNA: TGTGCCAGCAGTGAACGCGGACAGATTATGAACACTGAAGCTTTCTTT.

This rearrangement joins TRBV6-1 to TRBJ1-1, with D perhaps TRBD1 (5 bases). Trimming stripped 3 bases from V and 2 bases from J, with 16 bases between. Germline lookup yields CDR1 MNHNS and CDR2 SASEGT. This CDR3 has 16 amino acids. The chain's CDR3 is CASSDWQGLRNTEAFF. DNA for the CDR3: TGTGCCAGCAGTGATTGGCAGGGACTTCGAAACACTGAAGCTTTCTTT.

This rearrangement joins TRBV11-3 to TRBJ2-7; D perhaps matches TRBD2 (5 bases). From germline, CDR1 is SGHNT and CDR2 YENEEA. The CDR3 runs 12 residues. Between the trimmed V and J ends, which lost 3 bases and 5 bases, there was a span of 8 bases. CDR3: CASSLRGNEQYF. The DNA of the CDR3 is TGTGCCAGCAGCTTGAGAGGGAACGAGCAGTACTTC.

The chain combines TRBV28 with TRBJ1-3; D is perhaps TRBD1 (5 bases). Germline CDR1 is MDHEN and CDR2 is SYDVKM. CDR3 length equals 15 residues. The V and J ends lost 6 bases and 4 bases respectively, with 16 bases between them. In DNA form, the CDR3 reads TGTGCCAGCAGCCCCCCCCAGGGAACAGGAAACACCATATATTTT. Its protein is CASSPPQGTGNTIYF.